Listed below are T cell receptor beta chains from one sample, sequenced in a study of shared clonotypes between healthy human individuals. Data came from immunoSEQ multiplex PCR; TCRdb stores just in-frame clones and leaves some out. The sample yields around 2,000,000 clones, approximately 94% seen once. Sequencing input: naive CD8+ T cells sorted from blood. The source is a man younger than 35 in good health. The CDR3 runs from the conserved cysteine through the conserved F or W. A D gene is named only where the DNA matches it firmly. Clone size, where shown, is once, few, many, or a class for clones that have expanded.

d_call	clone_size	j_call	v_call	cdr3_aa	cdr3_nt
-	-	TRBJ1-5	TRBV19	CASSIRDTNQPQHF	TGTGCCAGTAGTATTCGGGACACCAATCAGCCCCAGCATTTT
-	-	TRBJ1-5	TRBV7-9	CASSLALDRGDQPQHF	TGTGCCAGCAGCTTAGCATTGGACAGAGGTGATCAGCCCCAGCATTTT
-	-	TRBJ2-7	TRBV2	CASSEFSYEQYF	TGTGCCAGCAGTGAATTCAGCTACGAGCAGTACTTC
-	once	TRBJ2-4	TRBV4-1	CASSPSFAGVWENIQYF	TGCGCCAGCAGCCCGTCCTTCGCAGGGGTCTGGGAAAACATTCAGTACTTC
-	-	TRBJ1-4	TRBV7-9	CASTATSGLSNEKLFF	TGTGCCAGCACTGCGACGTCGGGGTTATCTAATGAAAAACTGTTTTTT
-	-	TRBJ2-5	TRBV25-1	CASSEWSDNQETQYF	TGTGCCAGCAGTGAATGGAGTGACAACCAAGAGACCCAGTACTTC
-	-	TRBJ1-3	TRBV6-1	CASSEGGAENTIYF	TGTGCCAGCAGTGAAGGGGGCGCGGAAAACACCATATATTTT
TRBD2	-	TRBJ2-7	TRBV4-1	CASSQDLGPLAGYYEQYF	TGCGCCAGCAGCCAAGACTTAGGTCCTCTAGCGGGATATTACGAGCAGTACTTC
-	-	TRBJ1-6	TRBV6-1	CASSELGHRVFDSPLHF	TGTGCCAGCAGTGAATTGGGGCACAGGGTATTTGATTCACCCCTCCACTTT
-	-	TRBJ1-1	TRBV28	CASSLPFAGNTEAFF	TGTGCCAGCAGTTTACCGTTTGCGGGAAACACTGAAGCTTTCTTT
-	-	TRBJ2-5	TRBV9	CASSAIGSAEETQYF	TGTGCCAGCAGCGCAATCGGCTCGGCGGAAGAGACCCAGTACTTC
-	-	TRBJ2-7	TRBV6-6	CASSYALGQNYEQYF	TGTGCCAGCAGTTACGCTTTGGGACAAAACTACGAGCAGTACTTC
TRBD1	-	TRBJ2-6	TRBV10-3	CAINPDREGANVLTF	TGTGCCATCAATCCTGACAGGGAGGGGGCCAACGTCCTGACTTTC
-	-	TRBJ2-7	TRBV27	CASGFSSYEQYF	TGTGCCAGCGGATTTAGTTCATACGAGCAGTACTTC
-	-	TRBJ2-7	TRBV11-2	CASSQAPLEQYF	TGTGCCAGCAGCCAAGCTCCTCTCGAGCAGTACTTC
TRBD1	-	TRBJ1-1	TRBV27	CASTGQGVMNTEAFF	TGTGCCAGCACGGGACAGGGAGTCATGAACACTGAAGCTTTCTTT
-	-	TRBJ1-1	TRBV6-6	CATLPGEYAFF	TGTGCCACCTTACCCGGGGAGTACGCTTTCTTT
-	-	TRBJ1-1	TRBV9	CASSVSGGQGNTEAFF	TGTGCCAGCAGCGTTAGTGGGGGGCAGGGGAACACTGAAGCTTTCTTT
TRBD2	-	TRBJ2-5	TRBV6-1	CASSQGLAVQETQYF	TGTGCCAGCAGTCAAGGACTAGCGGTTCAAGAGACCCAGTACTTC
-	-	TRBJ2-5	TRBV30	CAWSGAGGPETQYF	TGTGCCTGGAGTGGCGCAGGGGGGCCAGAGACCCAGTACTTC
-	-	TRBJ2-5	TRBV7-7	CASSPLQETQYF	TGTGCTAGCAGCCCCCTTCAAGAGACCCAGTACTTC
-	-	TRBJ2-7	TRBV10-1	CASSEGGAPYEQYF	TGCGCCAGCAGTGAGGGAGGGGCCCCTTACGAGCAGTACTTC
-	-	TRBJ2-3	TRBV6-5	CASSYVAGTDTQYF	TGTGCCAGCAGTTACGTGGCAGGCACAGATACGCAGTATTTT
TRBD1	-	TRBJ2-3	TRBV15	CATSGHSGGATDTQYF	TGTGCCACCAGCGGACACTCAGGGGGCGCAACAGATACGCAGTATTTT
TRBD2	-	TRBJ2-2	TRBV4-3	CASSQETVLAAGELFF	TGCGCCAGCAGCCAAGAGACCGTCCTAGCGGCTGGGGAGCTGTTTTTT
-	-	TRBJ2-3	TRBV7-9	CASSLVGSHSTQYF	TGTGCCAGCAGCTTAGTTGGCAGCCACAGTACGCAGTATTTT
TRBD2	-	TRBJ2-7	TRBV5-1	CASSLVRGELYEQYF	TGCGCCAGCAGCTTGGTCCGGGGGGAGCTCTACGAGCAGTACTTC
-	-	TRBJ2-7	TRBV5-1	CASSLSPEFLNYEQYF	TGCGCCAGCAGCTTGTCCCCGGAGTTCCTCAACTACGAGCAGTACTTC